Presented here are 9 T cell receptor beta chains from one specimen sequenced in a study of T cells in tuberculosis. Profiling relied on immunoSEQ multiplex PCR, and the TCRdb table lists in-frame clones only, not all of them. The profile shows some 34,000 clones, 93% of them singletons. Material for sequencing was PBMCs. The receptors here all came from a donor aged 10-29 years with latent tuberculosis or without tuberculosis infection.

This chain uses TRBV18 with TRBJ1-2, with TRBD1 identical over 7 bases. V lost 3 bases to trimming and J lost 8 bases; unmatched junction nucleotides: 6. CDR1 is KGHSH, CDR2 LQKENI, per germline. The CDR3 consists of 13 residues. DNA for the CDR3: TGTGCCAGCTCACCCTGGGGACAGCTAGGCTACACCTTC. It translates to CASSPWGQLGYTF.

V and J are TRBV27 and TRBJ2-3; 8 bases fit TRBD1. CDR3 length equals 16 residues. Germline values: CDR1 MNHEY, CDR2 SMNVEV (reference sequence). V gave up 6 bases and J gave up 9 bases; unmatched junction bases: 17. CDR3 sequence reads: CASRNAGGVGMRTQYF. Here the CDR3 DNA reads TGTGCCAGCAGAAACGCAGGGGGCGTGGGGATGAGGACGCAGTATTTT.

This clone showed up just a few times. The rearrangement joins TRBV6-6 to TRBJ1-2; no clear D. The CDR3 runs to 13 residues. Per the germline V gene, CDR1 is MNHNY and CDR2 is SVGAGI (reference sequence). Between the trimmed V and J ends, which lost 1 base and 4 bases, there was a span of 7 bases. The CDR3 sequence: CASSYYPGYGYTF. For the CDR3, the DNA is TGTGCCAGCAGTTACTATCCGGGCTATGGCTACACCTTC.

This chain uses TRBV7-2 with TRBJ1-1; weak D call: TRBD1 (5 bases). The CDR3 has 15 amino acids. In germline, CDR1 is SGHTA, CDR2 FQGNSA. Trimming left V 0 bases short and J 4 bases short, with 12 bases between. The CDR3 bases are TGTGCCAGCAGCTTAGCGACAGCGTATCGCACTGAAGCTTTCTTT. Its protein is CASSLATAYRTEAFF.

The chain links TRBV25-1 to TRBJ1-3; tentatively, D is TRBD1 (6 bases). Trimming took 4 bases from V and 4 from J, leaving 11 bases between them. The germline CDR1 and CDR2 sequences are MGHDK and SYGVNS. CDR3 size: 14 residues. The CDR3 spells CASSGRDIGNTIYF. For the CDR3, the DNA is TGTGCCAGCAGTGGCCGGGACATAGGAAACACCATATATTTT.

CDR3 DNA sequence: TGTGCCAGCAGCGGACAGCGTGTACCATCAAATCCCCAGCATTTT. This gives the protein CASSGQRVPSNPQHF. The V call is TRBV6-1, the J call TRBJ1-5; D perhaps matches TRBD1 (6 bases). There are 15 residues in the CDR3. V dropped 6 bases and J dropped 10 bases, with 22 bases sitting between them. Germline lookup yields CDR1 MNHNS and CDR2 SASEGT.

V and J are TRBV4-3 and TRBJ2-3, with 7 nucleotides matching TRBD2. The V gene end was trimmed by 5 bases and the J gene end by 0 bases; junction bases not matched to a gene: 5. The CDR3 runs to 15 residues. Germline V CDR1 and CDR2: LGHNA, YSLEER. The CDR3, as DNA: TGCGCCAGCAGCATCAGCGGGGTAAGCACAGATACGCAGTATTTT. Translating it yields CASSISGVSTDTQYF.

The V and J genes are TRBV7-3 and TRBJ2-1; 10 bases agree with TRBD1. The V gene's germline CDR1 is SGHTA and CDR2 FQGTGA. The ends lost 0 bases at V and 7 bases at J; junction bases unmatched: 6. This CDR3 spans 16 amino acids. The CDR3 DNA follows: TGTGCCAGCAGCTTAACGTTGGGACAGGGGAGGAATGAGCAGTTCTTC. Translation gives CASSLTLGQGRNEQFF.

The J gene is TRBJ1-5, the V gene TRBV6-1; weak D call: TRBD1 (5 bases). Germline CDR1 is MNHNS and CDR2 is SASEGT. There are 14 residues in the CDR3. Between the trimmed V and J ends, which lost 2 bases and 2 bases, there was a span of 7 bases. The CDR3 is CASSESGGNQPQHF. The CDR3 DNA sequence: TGTGCCAGCAGTGAATCGGGGGGCAATCAGCCCCAGCATTTT.